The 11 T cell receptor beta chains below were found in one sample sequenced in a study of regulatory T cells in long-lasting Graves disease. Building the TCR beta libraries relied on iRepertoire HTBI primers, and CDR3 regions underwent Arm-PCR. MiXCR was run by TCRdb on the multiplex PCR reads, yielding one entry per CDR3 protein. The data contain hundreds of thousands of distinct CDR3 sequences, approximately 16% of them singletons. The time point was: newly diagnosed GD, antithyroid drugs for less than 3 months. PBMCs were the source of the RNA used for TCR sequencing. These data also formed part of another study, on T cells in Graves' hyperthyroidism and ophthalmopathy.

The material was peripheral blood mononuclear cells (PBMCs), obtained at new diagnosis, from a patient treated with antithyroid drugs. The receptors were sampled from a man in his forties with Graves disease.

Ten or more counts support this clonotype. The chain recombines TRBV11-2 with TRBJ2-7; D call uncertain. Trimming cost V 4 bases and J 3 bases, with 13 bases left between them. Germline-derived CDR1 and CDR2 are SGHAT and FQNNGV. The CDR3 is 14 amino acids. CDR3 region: CASSSSVALYEQYF. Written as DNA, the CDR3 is TGTGCCAGCAGCTCTTCTGTCGCCCTCTACGAGCAGTACTTC.

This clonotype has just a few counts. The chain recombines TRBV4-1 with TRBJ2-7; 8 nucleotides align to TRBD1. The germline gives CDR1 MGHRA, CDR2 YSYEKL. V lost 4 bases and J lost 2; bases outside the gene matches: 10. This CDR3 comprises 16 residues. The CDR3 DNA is TGCGCCAGCAGCCGAATAGAGGGACAGGCGACCTACGAGCAGTACTTC. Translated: CASSRIEGQATYEQYF.

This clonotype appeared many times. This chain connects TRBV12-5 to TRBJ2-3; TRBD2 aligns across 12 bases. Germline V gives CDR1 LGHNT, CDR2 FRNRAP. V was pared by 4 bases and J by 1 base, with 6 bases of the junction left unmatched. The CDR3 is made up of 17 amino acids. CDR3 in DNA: TGTGCTAGTGGTTCAGGACTAGCGGGGACCGGCACAGATACGCAGTATTTT. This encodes CASGSGLAGTGTDTQYF.

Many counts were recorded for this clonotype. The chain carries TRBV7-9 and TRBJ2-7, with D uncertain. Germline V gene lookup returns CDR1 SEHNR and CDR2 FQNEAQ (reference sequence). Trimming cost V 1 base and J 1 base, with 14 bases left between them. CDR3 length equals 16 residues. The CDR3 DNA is TGTGCCAGCAGCTTAGTGGTGTCAGGAAGATCCTACGAGCAGTACTTC. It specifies CASSLVVSGRSYEQYF.

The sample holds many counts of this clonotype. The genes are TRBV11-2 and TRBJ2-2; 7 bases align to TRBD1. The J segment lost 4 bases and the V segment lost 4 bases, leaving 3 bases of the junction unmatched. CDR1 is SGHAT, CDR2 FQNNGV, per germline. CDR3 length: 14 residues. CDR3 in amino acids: CASSSYRGTGELFF. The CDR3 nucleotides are TGTGCCAGCAGCTCTTACAGGGGCACCGGGGAGCTGTTTTTT.

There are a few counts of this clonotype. CDR3: CASSPQVIGNSPLHF. CDR3 DNA: TGTGCCAGCTCACCACAGGTTATTGGAAATTCACCCCTCCACTTT. This sequence joins TRBV18 and TRBJ1-6; no reliable D call. In germline, CDR1 is KGHSH, CDR2 LQKENI. The CDR3 length is 15 residues. V was clipped by 1 base and J by 7 bases, with 11 bases between them.

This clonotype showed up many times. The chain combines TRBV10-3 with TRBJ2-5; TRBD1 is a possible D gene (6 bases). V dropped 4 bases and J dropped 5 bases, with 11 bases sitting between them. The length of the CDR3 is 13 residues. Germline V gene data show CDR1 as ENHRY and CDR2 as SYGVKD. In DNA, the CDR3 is TGTGCCATCAGTGTGGCTCAGGGGGAGACCCAGTACTTC. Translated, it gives CAISVAQGETQYF.

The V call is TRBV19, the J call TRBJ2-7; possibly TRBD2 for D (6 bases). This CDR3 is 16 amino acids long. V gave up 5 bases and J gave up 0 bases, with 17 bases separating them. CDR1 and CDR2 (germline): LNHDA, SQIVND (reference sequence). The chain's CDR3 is CASSRRDRVPSYEQYF. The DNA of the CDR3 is TGTGCCAGTAGTCGGCGGGATAGGGTTCCCTCCTACGAGCAGTACTTC.

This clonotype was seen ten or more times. The CDR3 sequence: CASSPLAGWSDTQYF. CDR3 nucleotides: TGCGCCAGCAGCCCACTAGCGGGGTGGTCGGATACGCAGTATTTT. This rearrangement joins TRBV5-1 to TRBJ2-3; TRBD2 aligns across 10 bases. V dropped 4 bases and J dropped 6; count of bases not matched to a gene: 8. CDR3 length: 15 amino acids. CDR1 is SGHRS, CDR2 YFSETQ, per germline.

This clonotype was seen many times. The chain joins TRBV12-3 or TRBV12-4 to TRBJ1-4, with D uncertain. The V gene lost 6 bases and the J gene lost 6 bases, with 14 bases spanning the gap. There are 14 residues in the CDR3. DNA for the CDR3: TGTGCCAGCAGCGTTTCCGAGGGTTATGAAAAACTGTTTTTT. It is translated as CASSVSEGYEKLFF.

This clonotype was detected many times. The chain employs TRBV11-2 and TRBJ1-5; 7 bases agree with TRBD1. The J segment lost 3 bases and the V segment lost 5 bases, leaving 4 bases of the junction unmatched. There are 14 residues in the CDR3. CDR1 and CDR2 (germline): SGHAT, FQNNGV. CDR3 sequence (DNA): TGTGCCAGCAGCCGGGACAGATACAATCAGCCCCAGCATTTT. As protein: CASSRDRYNQPQHF.